These 20 T cell receptor beta chains share one sample of origin, sequenced in a study of OX40 agonist ivuxolimab in advanced cancers. Profiled with immunoSEQ multiplex PCR; TCRdb holds only in-frame clones, not every one. The sample records some 11,000 clones, around nine tenths being singletons. Material: CD4+ or CD8+ T cells sorted from blood, obtained in a trial of the OX40 agonist ivuxolimab. The source is an adult with an advanced solid tumor such as melanoma, head and neck, liver or kidney cancer.

This chain uses TRBV6-5 with TRBJ2-1; D unresolved. The CDR3 has 15 residues. CDR1 is MNHEY and CDR2 is SVGAGI in the germline V gene. With 2 bases removed from V and 5 bases from J, the gap between germline ends came to 13 bases. The CDR3 region is CASSYGSSNHNEQFF. CDR3 nucleotide sequence: TGTGCCAGCAGTTACGGCTCCTCGAACCACAATGAGCAGTTCTTC.

This rearrangement joins TRBV13 to TRBJ2-1, with TRBD2 matching 9 bases. The CDR3 contains 17 residues. Germline V gives CDR1 PRHDT, CDR2 FYEKMQ (reference sequence). The ends lost 1 base at V and 4 bases at J; junction bases unmatched: 8. The CDR3 is CASSLATGTSIYNEQFF. CDR3 coding DNA: TGTGCCAGCAGCTTAGCCACCGGGACTAGCATTTACAATGAGCAGTTCTTC.

This clone appeared a few times. The gene calls are TRBV7-9 and TRBJ1-2, with 7 nucleotides matching TRBD1. The CDR3 covers 19 residues. Germline V gene data show CDR1 as SEHNR and CDR2 as FQNEAQ (reference sequence). The junction had 17 bases not matched to a gene; V was cut back by 1 base and J by 3 bases. The CDR3 sequence: CASSLGVLGETGLYYGYTF. For the CDR3, the DNA is TGTGCCAGCAGCTTAGGGGTCTTGGGCGAGACAGGGTTATACTATGGCTACACCTTC.

This chain connects TRBV28 to TRBJ2-1; perhaps TRBD2 as D (7 bases). The CDR3 totals 14 residues. Looked up from germline, CDR1 is MDHEN and CDR2 is SYDVKM. With 5 bases removed from V and 8 bases from J, the gap between germline ends came to 16 bases. The CDR3 DNA follows: TGTGCCAGCAGTCCTCCCCGGGGGGCCGATGAGCAGTTCTTC. It yields the protein CASSPPRGADEQFF.

The gene calls are TRBV6-6 and TRBJ1-1, with 9 bases lining up with TRBD1. From germline, CDR1 is MNHNY and CDR2 SVGAGI (reference sequence). The CDR3 spans 14 residues. The trim removed 7 bases at V and 5 bases at J, leaving 8 bases unmatched. The CDR3 region has the DNA TGTGCCAGCATTGAGACAGGGGGAAGTACTGAAGCTTTCTTT. It is translated as CASIETGGSTEAFF.

The chain combines TRBV4-1 with TRBJ2-3; 9 bases map to TRBD2. This CDR3 is 14 amino acids long. Germline trimming cut 6 bases from V and 7 bases from J; bases unmatched to any gene: 8. Germline V gives CDR1 MGHRA, CDR2 YSYEKL. The DNA for the CDR3 is TGCGCCAGCAGACATAGCGGGAGACCCCATACGCAGTATTTT. Protein product: CASRHSGRPHTQYF.

This sequence joins TRBV6-1 and TRBJ1-4; D call uncertain. The V end was cut by 5 bases, the J end by 8 bases, with 18 bases between. CDR3 length: 15 residues. Germline V lookup: CDR1 MNHNS, CDR2 SASEGT. The CDR3 is CASSPHSEGGEKLFF. As DNA, the CDR3 is TGTGCCAGCAGTCCTCACAGCGAAGGAGGCGAAAAACTGTTTTTT.

J is TRBJ2-3 and V is TRBV9; TRBD1 matches 7 bases. CDR3 length equals 16 residues. From germline, CDR1 is SGDLS and CDR2 YYNGEE. V lost 4 bases and J lost 0; bases outside the gene matches: 8. CDR3 DNA sequence: TGTGCCAGCAGCCCCCGGACAGGCCGGAGCACAGATACGCAGTATTTT. As protein: CASSPRTGRSTDTQYF.

A single count supports this clone. The J gene is TRBJ1-1, the V gene TRBV27; TRBD1 is a possible D gene (5 bases). Germline values: CDR1 MNHEY, CDR2 SMNVEV (reference sequence). This CDR3 region has 13 residues. Trimming removed 8 bases at V and 1 base at J, with 11 bases between. The CDR3 loop reads CASSPGRNTEAFF. The CDR3 DNA sequence: TGTGCCAGCTCCCCGGGGCGGAACACTGAAGCTTTCTTT.

The J gene is TRBJ2-5, the V gene TRBV6-5; D is ambiguous. This CDR3 comprises 14 residues. Trimming pared 2 bases from V and 2 bases from J, leaving 9 bases between. The germline V gene encodes CDR1 MNHEY and CDR2 SVGAGI. The CDR3 bases are TGTGCCAGCAGTTACGGAGTGGAACAAGAGACCCAGTACTTC. This sequence encodes CASSYGVEQETQYF.

The chain couples TRBV6-4 to TRBJ2-7; possibly TRBD2 for D (6 bases). The CDR3 loop spans 17 amino acids. Looked up from germline, CDR1 is MRHNA and CDR2 is SNTAGT. Trimming removed 3 bases at V and 3 bases at J, with 21 bases between. The CDR3 spells CASSEGGRWTTIYEQYF. The CDR3 DNA follows: TGTGCCAGCAGTGAGGGGGGTCGTTGGACCACCATCTACGAGCAGTACTTC.

This clone is deemed medium-sized (0.01 to 0.1%). The chain has TRBV2 and TRBJ2-3, with 7 bases fitting TRBD2. Germline-derived CDR1 and CDR2 are SNHLY and FYNNEI. The CDR3 extends over 14 amino acids. Trimming cost V 11 bases and J 0 bases; bases outside gene matches: 8. This CDR3 reads CAEAGQISTDTQYF. The CDR3 DNA is TGTGCCGAAGCGGGGCAGATAAGCACAGATACGCAGTATTTT.

V gene TRBV7-9 combines with J gene TRBJ1-6; D is possibly TRBD1 (5 bases). The V gene's germline CDR1 is SEHNR and CDR2 FQNEAQ (reference sequence). The CDR3 totals 15 residues. V was trimmed by 2 bases and J by 6 bases, leaving 11 bases between them. CDR3 DNA: TGTGCCAGCAGCTTATCCGTAGGGGTTAATTCACCCCTCCACTTT. Its translation is CASSLSVGVNSPLHF.

This chain connects TRBV27 to TRBJ2-7; weak D call: TRBD1 (6 bases). Germline CDR1 reads MNHEY; CDR2 reads SMNVEV (reference sequence). The CDR3 extends over 13 amino acids. V shed 3 bases and J shed 5 bases, with 11 bases lying between them. The CDR3 DNA follows: TGTGCCAGCAGTTTGACAGGATCGAACGAGCAGTACTTC. Residues: CASSLTGSNEQYF.

This clone was seen once. The rearrangement links TRBV9 to TRBJ2-5, with D tentatively TRBD2 (6 bases). The V gene's germline CDR1 is SGDLS and CDR2 YYNGEE. V dropped 0 bases and J dropped 5 bases, with 14 bases sitting between them. This CDR3 has 15 amino acids. The CDR3 sequence is CASSVGGGEMETQYF. The CDR3 coding sequence is TGTGCCAGCAGCGTAGGGGGCGGGGAAATGGAGACCCAGTACTTC.

The V and J genes are TRBV4-2 and TRBJ2-2, with 9 bases aligning to TRBD2. The CDR3 contains 17 residues. Per the germline V gene, CDR1 is LGHNA and CDR2 is YNFKEQ. The junction had 9 bases not matched to a gene; V was cut back by 0 bases and J by 7 bases. DNA of the CDR3: TGTGCCAGCAGCCAAGAGTTCACTAGCGGGCCCGGCGGGGAGCTGTTTTTT. Its translation: CASSQEFTSGPGGELFF.

The chain couples TRBV27 to TRBJ2-6; D unresolved. V gave up 2 bases and J gave up 4 bases, with 6 bases separating them. CDR1 is MNHEY and CDR2 is SMNVEV in the germline V gene (reference sequence). This CDR3 spans 14 amino acids. As DNA, the CDR3 is TGTGCCAGCAGTTTAAGGGCAGGGGCCAACGTCCTGACTTTC. Translated, it gives CASSLRAGANVLTF. Full variable domain (outside the CDR3, taken from reference TRBV27 and TRBJ2-6): EAQVTQNPRYLITVTGKKLTVTCSQNMNHEYMSWYRQDPGLGLRQIYYSMNVEVTDKGDVPEGYKVSRKEKRNFPLILESPSPNQTSLYFCASSLRAGANVLTFGAGSRLTVL.

This clone showed up just a few times. V usage is TRBV30 and J usage is TRBJ1-1, with 7 bases matching TRBD1. CDR3 length equals 14 residues. The germline V gene encodes CDR1 GTSNPN and CDR2 SVGIG (reference sequence). V was pared by 3 bases and J by 5 bases, with 9 bases of the junction left unmatched. CDR3 nucleotide sequence: TGTGCCTGGAGATCGACAGGGTCGAGGACTGAAGCTTTCTTT. Its protein is CAWRSTGSRTEAFF.

This chain uses TRBV9 with TRBJ2-5; D is ambiguous. From germline, CDR1 is SGDLS and CDR2 YYNGEE. V was clipped by 0 bases and J by 5 bases, with 5 bases between them. The CDR3 consists of 12 residues. CDR3 sequence (DNA): TGTGCCAGCAGCGTAGAGGACGAGACCCAGTACTTC. It codes for CASSVEDETQYF.

This chain connects TRBV27 to TRBJ2-7, with D tentatively TRBD2 (6 bases). Germline V gene lookup returns CDR1 MNHEY and CDR2 SMNVEV (reference sequence). V lost 1 base, J lost 1 base, and 17 bases lay in between. The CDR3 extends over 17 amino acids. The CDR3 reads CASSLLGLGGISYEQYF. Written as DNA, the CDR3 is TGTGCCAGCAGTTTATTGGGGCTAGGCGGGATATCCTACGAGCAGTACTTC.